This T cell receptor beta chain was observed in a study of PD-1 blockade in classical Hodgkin lymphoma. Study-wide points: A reduction in baseline TCR diversity was reportedly seen in newly diagnosed patients relative to healthy donors. Reasons behind the repertoire differences stay unclear, perhaps disease activity or earlier therapy.

Germline CDR1 is SGHNT and CDR2 is YENEEA. CDR3 size: 18 residues. The J segment lost 3 bases and the V segment lost 4 bases, leaving 11 bases of the junction unmatched. Stated time point: newly diagnosed, previously untreated cHL patient sample. PBMCs from untreated, newly diagnosed classical Hodgkin lymphoma were comparison samples. Repertoires were generated with immunoSEQ multiplex PCR, while TCRdb's copy carries only in-frame clones and drops some. The repertoire includes approximately 45,000 clones, more than 75% of them detected once, and around 5.1% sits in the top ten. In regard to this clone: Its antigen is as yet unknown.

Sequencing input: peripheral blood mononuclear cells (PBMCs). The clonotype comes from a human donor with classical Hodgkin lymphoma. The chain combines TRBV11-3 with TRBJ2-1, with 11 bases that match TRBD2. The CDR3 DNA follows: TGTGCCAGCAGCTCAGGGGTTCTAGCGGGAGGATTCTACAATGAGCAGTTCTTC. It yields the protein CASSSGVLAGGFYNEQFF. The complete variable domain, with remaining parts taken from reference TRBV11-3 and TRBJ2-1, reads EAGVVQSPRYKIIEKKQPVAFWCNPISGHNTLYWYLQNLGQGPELLIRYENEEAVDDSQLPKDRFSAERLKGVDSTLKIQPAELGDSAVYLCASSSGVLAGGFYNEQFFGPGTRLTVL.